Listed below are T cell receptor beta chains from one sample, sequenced in a study of blood T cell repertoires in COVID-19. Sequenced by immunoSEQ multiplex PCR; TCRdb stores in-frame clones only, minus some. The profile covers 80,000 to 85,000 clones, with under 90% appearing a single time and around 12% taken by the ten largest. Sequencing input: peripheral blood. The receptors were sampled from a human donor in a cohort sampled during active COVID-19. The CDR3 runs from the conserved cysteine through the conserved F or W. A D gene is named only where the DNA matches it firmly. Not every row has a clone size; where given, it reads once, few, many or a size class.

j_call,d_call,v_call,clone_size,cdr3_nt,cdr3_aa
TRBJ2-3,-,TRBV12-3/TRBV12-4,once,TGTGCCAGCAGTCAGGATAGCACAGATACGCAGTATTTT,CASSQDSTDTQYF
TRBJ1-2,-,TRBV13,-,TGTGCCAGCAAGAGCCTTATGGATGGCTACACCTTC,CASKSLMDGYTF
TRBJ1-3,TRBD1,TRBV5-4,-,TGTGCCAGCAGCAGAGACAGGGCCCTAACTGGAAACACCATATATTTT,CASSRDRALTGNTIYF
TRBJ2-1,-,TRBV19,-,TGTGCCAGTAGTATTGGGGGGGGGCGGAATGAGCAGTTCTTC,CASSIGGGRNEQFF
TRBJ2-3,TRBD1,TRBV18,-,TGTGCCAGCTCACCGGACCTAGGGACAGGGTTAACAGATACGCAGTATTTT,CASSPDLGTGLTDTQYF
TRBJ2-7,-,TRBV30,-,TGTGCCTGGACTAGTAACGGCTACGAGCAGTACTTC,CAWTSNGYEQYF
TRBJ2-5,TRBD2,TRBV15,-,TGTGCCACCAGCAGAGGTGGGACTAGCGGCTTTGAGACCCAGTACTTC,CATSRGGTSGFETQYF
TRBJ1-5,-,TRBV18,-,TGTGCCAGCTCACCAGGACAGACTCAGCCCCAGCATTTT,CASSPGQTQPQHF
TRBJ1-1,TRBD1,TRBV7-9,-,TGTGCCAGCAGCTTAGGAGGGGGCGATTCCGCTGAAGCTTTCTTT,CASSLGGGDSAEAFF
TRBJ1-2,-,TRBV7-9,few,TGTGCCAGCAGCCGCGGGGCATCCTATGGCTACACCTTC,CASSRGASYGYTF
TRBJ2-1,TRBD2,TRBV4-1,few,TGCGCCAGCAGCCAAGATGTCGCGGGGGGTTACAATGAGCAGTTCTTC,CASSQDVAGGYNEQFF
TRBJ1-1,-,TRBV6-1,-,TGTGCCAGCAGTGAAGGGCCGAACACTGAAGCTTTCTTT,CASSEGPNTEAFF
TRBJ1-4,-,TRBV9,-,TGTGCCAGCAGCCACCAAGGGGCAACTAATGAAAAACTGTTTTTT,CASSHQGATNEKLFF
TRBJ2-5,-,TRBV2,-,TGTGCCAGCAGCCAAAGTGGGGAGGAGACCCAGTACTTC,CASSQSGEETQYF
TRBJ2-7,TRBD2,TRBV28,-,TGTGCCAGCAGCCTCGGACTAGCGGGGGGTTTCTACGAGCAGTACTTC,CASSLGLAGGFYEQYF
TRBJ1-1,-,TRBV7-9,-,TGTGCCAGCAGCTACGGGGACACTGAAGCTTTCTTT,CASSYGDTEAFF
TRBJ1-5,-,TRBV2,-,TGTGCCAGCAGTGAAATTATGACGGGGGGGCTCAGCAATCAGCCCCAGCATTTT,CASSEIMTGGLSNQPQHF
TRBJ1-2,-,TRBV5-1,-,TGCGCCAGCAGCTTGGTGGGGGGGACTAACTATGGCTACACCTTC,CASSLVGGTNYGYTF
TRBJ1-1,TRBD1,TRBV3-1/TRBV3-2,few,TGTGCCAGCAGCTTACCGGGACAGAGGGACACTGAAGCTTTCTTT,CASSLPGQRDTEAFF
TRBJ2-5,-,TRBV7-3,-,TGTGCCAGCAGCCCCCTAGCTTCCAAGGGGACCCAGTACTTC,CASSPLASKGTQYF
TRBJ1-1,TRBD1,TRBV14,-,TGTGCCAGCAGCCAATATGGGACAGCGGTAGCTTTCTTT,CASSQYGTAVAFF
TRBJ2-1,TRBD1,TRBV29-1,-,TGCAGCGTGAGCTCCGTGACAGGGATTAACAATGAGCAGTTCTTC,CSVSSVTGINNEQFF
TRBJ1-2,TRBD1,TRBV2,-,TGTGCCAGCAGTACAGGGGGCCTCTATGGCTACACCTTC,CASSTGGLYGYTF
TRBJ1-3,-,TRBV18,-,TGTGCCAGCTCACGCGTTGAAAAAATGAACACCATATATTTT,CASSRVEKMNTIYF